Below are 26 T cell receptor beta chains sequenced from a single sample in a study of identical twins. One entry per CDR3 protein, called by TCRdb with MiXCR from the 5' RACE reads. The sample records hundreds of thousands of distinct CDR3 sequences, over 5% being singletons. Material for sequencing was naive T cells sorted from blood. Receptor source: a man aged 18 to 35 in good health.

The sample holds many counts of this clonotype. V is TRBV10-3 and J is TRBJ2-2, with D perhaps matching TRBD1 or TRBD2 (5 bases each). The CDR3 covers 13 residues. V lost 5 bases, J lost 6 bases, and 10 bases lay in between. Germline loops: CDR1 ENHRY, CDR2 SYGVKD. The CDR3 reads CAISPGTPGELFF. CDR3 nucleotide sequence: TGTGCCATCAGTCCGGGGACGCCCGGGGAGCTGTTTTTT.

This clonotype was seen repeatedly, ten times or more. The chain carries TRBV29-1 and TRBJ2-1; the match to TRBD2 covers 8 bases. V was pared by 2 bases and J by 4 bases, with 4 bases of the junction left unmatched. The germline V gene encodes CDR1 SQVTM and CDR2 ANQGSEA. This CDR3 is 14 amino acids long. The CDR3, as DNA: TGCAGCGTTGAAAGACTAGCGAGATACAATGAGCAGTTCTTC. It yields the protein CSVERLARYNEQFF.

Only a few counts were recorded for this clonotype. The chain has TRBV20-1 and TRBJ2-7, with D tentatively TRBD1 or TRBD2 (5 bases each). CDR1 DFQATT and CDR2 SNEGSKA come from the germline V gene (reference sequence). The CDR3 is made up of 13 amino acids. Trimming left V 1 base short and J 5 bases short, with 12 bases between. The CDR3 DNA sequence: TGCAGTGCTAGAGTGAGGGGCCGGGACGAGCAGTACTTC. It encodes CSARVRGRDEQYF.

This clonotype was observed a few times. This chain uses TRBV4-1 with TRBJ1-5; no reliable D call. CDR1 and CDR2 (germline): MGHRA, YSYEKL. The CDR3 covers 15 residues. Trimming left V 0 bases short and J 1 base short, with 7 bases between. Here the CDR3 DNA reads TGCGCCAGCAGCCAAGAGGATTGGAGCAATCAGCCCCAGCATTTT. Residues: CASSQEDWSNQPQHF.

In its sample, this clonotype was seen a few times. The chain carries TRBV18 and TRBJ2-2, with 7 bases fitting TRBD2. Germline-derived CDR1 and CDR2 are KGHSH and LQKENI. The J segment lost 3 bases and the V segment lost 0 bases, leaving 4 bases of the junction unmatched. The CDR3 sequence is 16 residues long. The CDR3: CASSPPTGGDTGELFF. DNA for the CDR3: TGTGCCAGCTCACCACCTACGGGGGGTGACACCGGGGAGCTGTTTTTT.

J is TRBJ2-1 and V is TRBV5-1, with 8 bases lining up with TRBD2. The germline V gene has CDR1 SGHRS and CDR2 YFSETQ. The CDR3 extends over 15 amino acids. With V trimmed by 1 base and J by 9 bases, 9 bases remained unmatched. CDR3: CASSLTAGGSGEQFF. The CDR3 DNA reads as TGCGCCAGCAGCTTGACCGCGGGAGGTTCGGGTGAGCAGTTCTTC.

This clonotype appeared many times. The CDR3 DNA sequence: TGTGCCAGCAGCCCACAAACAGGCTTGGAGACCCAGTACTTC. Amino acids: CASSPQTGLETQYF. This chain uses TRBV12-3 or TRBV12-4 with TRBJ2-5, with D maybe TRBD1 (5 bases). V lost 6 bases to trimming and J lost 5 bases, with 16 bases between them. The CDR3 is made up of 14 amino acids.

This clonotype has a count of ten or more. The chain has TRBV11-2 and TRBJ1-5, with D unclear. V was pared by 6 bases and J by 0 bases, with 6 bases between. This CDR3 region has 13 residues. The germline gives CDR1 SGHAT, CDR2 FQNNGV. The DNA for the CDR3 is TGTGCCAGCAGGTGGGCTAGCAATCAGCCCCAGCATTTT. Amino acids: CASRWASNQPQHF.

In this sample, this clonotype turned up a few times. The rearrangement joins TRBV18 to TRBJ2-1; either TRBD1 or TRBD2 may supply D (5 bases each). The V gene lost 3 bases and the J gene lost 2 bases, with 14 bases spanning the gap. This CDR3 spans 16 amino acids. The germline V gene has CDR1 KGHSH and CDR2 LQKENI. CDR3 DNA: TGTGCCAGCTCACCCCGGAGGACACCGACCTACAATGAGCAGTTCTTC. This gives the protein CASSPRRTPTYNEQFF.

This clonotype was recorded many times. This rearrangement joins TRBV12-3 or TRBV12-4 to TRBJ2-7; D tentatively fits TRBD1 or TRBD2 (6 bases each). V was pared by 8 bases and J by 5 bases, with 16 bases between. This CDR3 spans 13 amino acids. The DNA for the CDR3 is TGTGCCAGCGGAGGGCGGACAGACCACGAGCAGTACTTC. Protein product: CASGGRTDHEQYF.

The chain recombines TRBV20-1 with TRBJ1-5; 9 bases align to TRBD1. Trimming cost V 3 bases and J 10 bases; bases outside gene matches: 10. CDR1 is DFQATT, CDR2 SNEGSKA, per germline (reference sequence). The CDR3 has 14 residues. CDR3 sequence reads: CSASGGTGMKPQHF. The CDR3 region has the DNA TGCAGTGCTAGTGGGGGGACAGGGATGAAACCCCAGCATTTT.

This rearrangement joins TRBV27 to TRBJ2-7; perhaps TRBD1 as D (6 bases). The CDR3 is 14 residues long. Germline CDR1 and CDR2: MNHEY and SMNVEV (reference sequence). The ends were cut back, 1 base at V and 1 base at J, with 8 bases in the middle. CDR3 region: CASSLLGASYEQYV. In DNA, the CDR3 is TGTGCCAGCAGTTTATTGGGGGCATCCTACGAGCAGTACGTC.

Points on this clonotype: A much larger clone differs by one base, so this may be a read error. It is likely a read error, because the conserved phenylalanine at the end of the CDR3 is missing. The chain employs TRBV12-3 or TRBV12-4 and TRBJ2-5; 11 bases map to TRBD2. V lost 7 bases to trimming and J lost 5 bases; unmatched junction nucleotides: 9. The CDR3 extends over 15 amino acids. The DNA for the CDR3 is TGTGCCAGCAACCTACTAGCGGGAGTTAGTGAGACCCAGTACTTG. It yields the protein CASNLLAGVSETQYL.

This clonotype was detected many times. The V call is TRBV5-1, the J call TRBJ2-7; D is perhaps TRBD2 (6 bases). This CDR3 spans 13 amino acids. Between the trimmed V and J ends, which lost 4 bases and 3 bases, there was a span of 11 bases. The germline V gene encodes CDR1 SGHRS and CDR2 YFSETQ. The CDR3 loop is CASSVRDFYEQYF. CDR3 DNA sequence: TGCGCCAGCAGCGTACGGGACTTCTACGAGCAGTACTTC.

This clonotype appeared many times. The chain links TRBV29-1 to TRBJ1-1; a weak D match, TRBD1 (5 bases). Germline values: CDR1 SQVTM, CDR2 ANQGSEA. V was shortened by 6 bases and J by 2 bases, with 10 bases between the two germline ends. The CDR3 length is 12 residues. The CDR3 region is CSVGDPNTEAFF. In DNA form, the CDR3 reads TGCAGCGTAGGGGACCCTAACACTGAAGCTTTCTTT.

This clonotype was detected a few times. The chain has TRBV19 and TRBJ2-3, with D possibly matching TRBD1 (6 bases). The germline CDR1 and CDR2 sequences are LNHDA and SQIVND (reference sequence). The CDR3 spans 13 residues. Trimming took 6 bases from V and 4 from J, leaving 11 bases between them. This CDR3 is CASRGRGSDTQYF. The CDR3 DNA reads as TGTGCCAGTAGGGGCAGGGGCTCAGATACGCAGTATTTT.

This clonotype was seen many times. The chain combines TRBV3-1 with TRBJ2-1; 7 nucleotides line up with TRBD2. After removal of 2 bases from V and 5 bases from J, the junction contained 9 bases not matched to a gene. Germline CDR1 is LGHDT and CDR2 is YNNKEL (reference sequence). The CDR3 covers 16 residues. The CDR3 sequence: CASSQLSSGTHNEQFF. For the CDR3, the DNA is TGTGCCAGCAGCCAACTCTCCAGCGGGACCCACAATGAGCAGTTCTTC.

This clonotype has more than one count but fewer than ten. The rearrangement links TRBV5-4 to TRBJ2-2, with TRBD2 matching over 7 bases. The J segment lost 6 bases and the V segment lost 3 bases, leaving 11 bases of the junction unmatched. The CDR3 is made up of 16 amino acids. The germline gives CDR1 SGHNT, CDR2 YYREEE (reference sequence). The CDR3 protein is CASSSYPYGGSGELFF. The DNA of the CDR3 is TGTGCCAGCAGCTCTTACCCCTACGGGGGGTCCGGGGAGCTGTTTTTT.

This clonotype was seen repeatedly, ten times or more. The genes are TRBV6-5 and TRBJ2-7, with TRBD1 as a possible D gene (5 bases). CDR1 is MNHEY and CDR2 is SVGAGI in the germline V gene. The V gene lost 1 base and the J gene lost 4 bases, with 17 bases spanning the gap. The CDR3 spans 16 residues. The chain's CDR3 is CASSYFGSRGPYEQYF. The CDR3 bases are TGTGCCAGCAGTTACTTTGGTTCTAGGGGTCCGTACGAGCAGTACTTC.

This clonotype showed up many times. The rearrangement uses TRBV6-1 and TRBJ1-1; D gene uncertain. V lost 6 bases to trimming and J lost 0 bases, with 8 bases between them. The germline CDR1 and CDR2 sequences are MNHNS and SASEGT. CDR3 size: 13 residues. For the CDR3, the DNA is TGTGCCAGCAGGGCATGGATGAACACTGAAGCTTTCTTT. It encodes CASRAWMNTEAFF.

In its sample, this clonotype was seen many times. The J gene is TRBJ1-5, the V gene TRBV12-3 or TRBV12-4, with TRBD1 as a possible D gene (6 bases). This CDR3 contains 15 residues. With 4 bases removed from V and 3 bases from J, the gap between germline ends came to 13 bases. This chain's CDR3 is CASSYGQLNNQPQHF. In DNA form, the CDR3 reads TGTGCCAGCAGTTACGGACAGTTGAACAATCAGCCCCAGCATTTT.

The rearrangement joins TRBV12-3 or TRBV12-4 to TRBJ1-4; D unclear. Between the trimmed V and J ends, which lost 7 bases and 8 bases, there was a span of 14 bases. The CDR3 consists of 13 residues. The CDR3 sequence is CASTFPMGEKLFF. Here the CDR3 DNA reads TGTGCCAGCACCTTCCCTATGGGGGAAAAACTGTTTTTT.

This clonotype was observed at least ten times. The V gene is TRBV7-9, the J gene TRBJ2-2, with D unresolved. From germline, CDR1 is SEHNR and CDR2 FQNEAQ (reference sequence). This CDR3 is 14 amino acids long. V shed 3 bases and J shed 6 bases, with 11 bases lying between them. In nucleotides, the CDR3 is TGTGCCAGCAGCTTCGAGGTTCTCTCCGGGGAGCTGTTTTTT. This gives the protein CASSFEVLSGELFF.

This clonotype has more than one count but fewer than ten. A clone one base away is much larger, so this may be a read error. The chain carries TRBV11-2 and TRBJ2-7; TRBD1 matches 7 bases. CDR1 SGHAT and CDR2 FQNNGV come from the germline V gene. Trimming cost V 4 bases and J 0 bases; bases outside gene matches: 9. This CDR3 comprises 16 residues. The chain's CDR3 is CASSSYQGVSSYEQYF. Here the CDR3 DNA reads TGTGCCAGCAGCTCCTATCAGGGGGTCAGCTCCTACGAGCAGTACTTC.

The rearrangement links TRBV6-1 to TRBJ2-7, with 9 bases that match TRBD1. Germline lookup yields CDR1 MNHNS and CDR2 SASEGT. The CDR3 spans 13 residues. The V and J ends lost 8 bases and 2 bases, in that order; junction bases with no gene match: 4. CDR3 nucleotide sequence: TGTGCCAGCGGGGGACAGGGTGCCTACGAGCAGTACGTC. This sequence encodes CASGGQGAYEQYV.

This clonotype occurred a few times. The rearrangement links TRBV6-1 to TRBJ2-2; TRBD2 might be the D (6 bases). This CDR3 spans 15 amino acids. Deletions cut 6 bases from V and 5 bases from J, with 16 bases between. The germline V gene has CDR1 MNHNS and CDR2 SASEGT. CDR3 DNA sequence: TGTGCCAGCAGAACCCAAGGAGGGAGGACCGGGGAGCTGTTTTTT. It specifies CASRTQGGRTGELFF.